Included here is one T cell receptor (beta chain) sequence, with context. Its antigen is undetermined. 13 Jbeta primers and 60 Vbeta primers were used for the PCR. Measured with immunoSEQ multiplex PCR; TCRdb has only the in-frame clones, and not every one. The table has about 140,000 clones, around 80% seen once. This specimen comes from a study of cytomegalovirus exposure and HLA in healthy donors. Study overall: Clustering assigned around 77% of the roughly 400 genotyped donors to the Caucasian-associated ancestry cluster.

The germline V gene has CDR1 LGHNA and CDR2 YSLEER. Trimming took 6 bases from V and 2 from J, leaving 14 bases between them. The length of the CDR3 is 14 residues. Study results and limitations: Presence/absence analyses rested on an assumption that sequencing depth was roughly uniform across donors. The later analysis indicated that the majority of CMV-associated TCR beta chains appeared HLA-restricted.

The sequencing input was PBMCs. The chain recombines TRBV4-3 with TRBJ2-7; possibly TRBD2 for D (6 bases). The sequence derives from a man in his forties in good health and CMV-seronegative. The CDR3 DNA reads as TGCGCCAGCAGTTTGTTCGGGGGTCCCTACGAGCAGTACTTC. Encoded protein: CASSLFGGPYEQYF.